The source of this T cell receptor (beta chain) is a study of blood T cell repertoires in COVID-19. Study-wide background: Samples of COVID-19 (acute and convalescent) were obtained from the United States, Italy and Spain.

As handled by the study authors: It was from reference gene primer amplification that nucleated cell counts were estimated. TCRdb keeps only in-frame clones here, not all; method: immunoSEQ multiplex PCR. That table furnishes V, J and clone size, whereas the DNA furnished D and trimming. Among about 290,000 clones listed, about 90% were seen once. The specimen sequenced was peripheral blood. The TCR comes from a woman in her 30s with COVID-19, enrolled during active disease.

CDR3 DNA sequence: TGTGCCAGCAGCTTAAGGGGGACAGGGTACAACAATGAGCAGTTCTTC. Translation gives CASSLRGTGYNNEQFF. The rearrangement links TRBV7-8 to TRBJ2-1; 9 positions agree with TRBD1. The trim removed 2 bases at V and 5 bases at J, leaving 7 bases unmatched. The V gene's germline CDR1 is SGHVS and CDR2 FQNEAQ. The CDR3 sequence is 16 residues long.